This T cell receptor (beta chain) was found in a study of identical twins. A single record per CDR3 protein comes from TCRdb applying MiXCR to the 5' RACE reads. This sample has around 1.7 million distinct CDR3 sequences, with about 32% found just once. This clonotype has a handful of counts. The TCR was taken from a newborn girl in good health. Input material: cord blood.

In nucleotides, the CDR3 is TGTGCCAGCAGCTCCCGACTAGCGGGAGGGCGGAACATTCAGTACTTC. It is translated as CASSSRLAGGRNIQYF. This chain connects TRBV27 to TRBJ2-4, with TRBD2 matching 14 bases. The ends lost 6 bases at V and 7 bases at J; junction bases unmatched: 8. CDR3 size: 16 residues. Germline lookup yields CDR1 MNHEY and CDR2 SMNVEV (reference sequence).